This T cell receptor (beta chain) was retrieved from a study of blood T cell repertoires in COVID-19. Clones were sequenced by immunoSEQ multiplex PCR, and TCRdb holds only the in-frame ones, with some missing. This table has about 98,000 clones, roughly 82% appearing once. A few counts support this clone. Trimming removed 6 bases from V and 6 bases from J, with 14 bases in between. This CDR3 has 13 residues. The source of this sequence is a man aged 70-80 years with active or convalescent COVID-19. The rearrangement uses TRBV12-3 or TRBV12-4 and TRBJ1-1, with D maybe TRBD1 (6 bases). The specimen was peripheral blood. CDR3 loop: CASSPQGAAEAFF. For the CDR3, the DNA is TGTGCCAGCAGCCCACAGGGTGCGGCTGAAGCTTTCTTT.